Each of the 6 T cell receptor beta chains below was sequenced from the same sample in a study of Ad26.COV2.S vaccination and SARS-CoV-2 variants. Profiling relied on immunoSEQ multiplex PCR, and the TCRdb table lists in-frame clones only, not all of them. The table shows some 480,000 clones, with roughly 87% occurring only once. Treatment described: 15 to 20 received Ad26.COV2.S at low or high dose, single or two shots; several received placebo; per-sample allocation not given. All samples were drawn on day 63, counting from the first vaccine or placebo injection. Sequencing used peripheral blood, obtained in a trial of Ad26.COV2.S vaccine versus placebo. Source of these receptors: a person aged 18 to 65 who received the Ad26.COV2.S COVID-19 vaccine or a placebo.

The chain recombines TRBV7-2 with TRBJ2-3, with 7 bases matching TRBD1. The CDR3 totals 15 residues. Germline V gene sequence: CDR1 SGHTA, CDR2 FQGNSA. Unmatched junction bases numbered 8, after V lost 5 bases and J lost 3 bases. CDR3 amino acids: CASSLDRVWTDTQYF. For the CDR3, the DNA is TGTGCCAGCAGCCTAGACAGGGTTTGGACAGATACGCAGTATTTT. Full variable domain (remainder filled in from reference TRBV7-2 and TRBJ2-3): GAGVSQSPSNKVTEKGKDVELRCDPISGHTALYWYRQSLGQGLEFLIYFQGNSAPDKSGLPSDRFSAERTGGSVSTLTIQRTQQEDSAVYLCASSLDRVWTDTQYFGPGTRLTVL.

In the case of this clone: Compared with germline, one end of the junction differs, possibly owing to a read error. This chain connects TRBV28 to TRBJ1-2; possibly TRBD1 for D (5 bases). This CDR3 is built from 14 residues. Germline V gene sequence: CDR1 MDHEN, CDR2 SYDVKM. The CDR3 protein is CASSLPGTPLLSAF. The CDR3 DNA reads TGTGCCAGCAGTTTGCCCGGGACGCCTCTATTGTCCGCCTTC.

The chain recombines TRBV28 with TRBJ2-7, with D perhaps matching TRBD1 or TRBD2 (6 bases each). In germline, CDR1 is MDHEN, CDR2 SYDVKM. This CDR3 has 15 amino acids. The V end was cut by 10 bases, the J end by 2 bases, with 21 bases between. Here the CDR3 reads CATRGEQVGAYEQYF. In DNA, the CDR3 is TGTGCCACAAGGGGGGAACAGGTGGGCGCCTACGAGCAGTACTTC.

The V call is TRBV6-4, the J call TRBJ1-1; tentatively, D is TRBD1 (5 bases). The CDR3 loop spans 14 amino acids. CDR1 is MRHNA and CDR2 is SNTAGT in the germline V gene. Trimming removed 7 bases from V and 5 bases from J, with 17 bases in between. The CDR3 nucleotides are TGTGCCAGCAAGCCCCAAGGGACCGGGACTGAAGCTTTCTTT. Its protein is CASKPQGTGTEAFF.

The rearrangement uses TRBV5-4 and TRBJ2-1, with TRBD2 matching 9 bases. The CDR3 loop spans 18 amino acids. The V segment lost 0 bases and the J segment 2 bases; nucleotides outside the gene matches: 9. Germline CDR1 reads SGHNT; CDR2 reads YYREEE (reference sequence). The CDR3 reads CASSLGASGTPPYNEQFF. The CDR3, as DNA: TGTGCCAGCAGCTTGGGGGCTAGCGGGACCCCTCCCTACAATGAGCAGTTCTTC. Full variable domain (outside the CDR3, taken from reference TRBV5-4 and TRBJ2-1): ETGVTQSPTHLIKTRGQQVTLRCSSQSGHNTVSWYQQALGQGPQFIFQYYREEENGRGNFPPRFSGLQFPNYSSELNVNALELDDSALYLCASSLGASGTPPYNEQFFGPGTRLTVL.

The sample holds a few counts of this clone. The chain employs TRBV19 and TRBJ1-2; TRBD1 is a possible D gene (6 bases). Between the trimmed V and J ends, which lost 6 bases and 2 bases, there was a span of 19 bases. CDR3 length: 16 residues. Germline V gene data show CDR1 as LNHDA and CDR2 as SQIVND (reference sequence). CDR3 in amino acids: CASSLSGGGENYGYTF. CDR3 coding DNA: TGTGCCAGTAGCCTATCTGGGGGCGGAGAGAACTATGGCTACACCTTC.